This T cell receptor beta chain comes out of a study of T-cell memory formation after mild COVID-19. About the research overall: TCR clusters were largely donor specific.

Using constant-segment primers, 5'RACE produced TCR alpha and TCR beta cDNA libraries carrying sample barcodes and UMIs. A single record per CDR3 protein comes from TCRdb applying MiXCR to the 5' RACE reads. The data contain 250,000 or so distinct CDR3 sequences, more than 8% of them singletons. This clonotype was counted only a few times. Antigen unknown. V lost 4 bases, J lost 5 bases, and 12 bases lay in between. The CDR3 is 15 amino acids. Per germline, CDR1 SGHTA and CDR2 FQGNSA. Study-wide findings and caveats: What remained unconfirmed was the SARS-CoV-2 specificity of second-wave clones peaking on day 37.

The receptor was isolated from a man younger than 30 who had mild COVID-19 (a few samples of this study predate the infection). Cell type and time point are not known. The chain is built from TRBV7-2 and TRBJ1-6, with D possibly being TRBD1 (5 bases). The material sequenced was PBMCs or a T cell subset sorted from them (not recorded which). As DNA, the CDR3 is TGTGCCAGCAGCTCCGCCGGGACGAATAATTCACCCCTCCACTTT. It translates to CASSSAGTNNSPLHF.